This T cell receptor beta chain was found in a study of shared clonotypes between healthy human individuals. A remark on this clone: What it binds is not known.

The CDR3 loop spans 15 amino acids. V lost 0 bases and J 8 bases, leaving 13 bases between the germline ends. CDR1 is LGHNA and CDR2 is YNFKEQ in the germline V gene. The authors split each subset's genomic DNA evenly across several immunoSEQ plates. Data came from immunoSEQ multiplex PCR; TCRdb stores just in-frame clones and leaves some out. This table holds about 2.4 million clones, roughly 93% found once. Study findings and constraints: Rarefaction indicated that sorted-subset sequencing remained incomplete although depth was large. The small donor group covered limited genetic and exposure diversity.

The chain recombines TRBV4-2 with TRBJ1-4; possible D gene TRBD1, 5 bases. The specimen was naive CD4+ T cells from PBMCs. Subset given: CD45RA+ positively selected. This sequence originates from a man between 18 and 29 years old in good health. Some clones in this sample may be carry-over from other donors' samples. For the CDR3, the DNA is TGTGCCAGCAGCCAAGAAAGGGTCGAGGGGGAAAAACTGTTTTTT. Translating it yields CASSQERVEGEKLFF.